This T cell receptor (beta chain) stems from a study of response to subunit inactivated influenza vaccine (dated by TCRdb to 2016 to 2019). Background for the entire study: The study used deep quantitative T cell receptor repertoire profiling to track responses to a trivalent subunit inactivated influenza vaccine.

Including cysteine and phenylalanine, the CDR3 has 11 amino acids. Only CDR3 DNA remains: 33 bases, in frame from the first base. V has 8 bases trimmed and J has 2 bases trimmed; junction bases matching no gene number 0. This clonotype was recorded at least ten times. There is no known antigen for this receptor. The sample holds no much larger clone one base away, and base qualities are not on file. Study-wide findings and limitations: It was suggested by the authors that each seasonal influenza vaccination may recruit only a limited number of new T cells.

Library preparation employed RT-PCR. Data came from an Illumina HiSeq 2500. The public reads were reprocessed in TCRdb via fastp at Q25 and MiXCR, keeping in-frame beta chains. Each entry merges the rows of one CDR3 protein and shows their most common DNA and genes. Recorded for this sample are about 780,000 distinct CDR3 sequences; 18% of them occurred a single time. Roughly a tenth of the sample lies in the top ten. The chain employs TRBV12-3 or TRBV12-4 and TRBJ2-7, with TRBD1 matching 7 junction bases. The TCR sequence derives from a man in his fifties who received an inactivated influenza vaccine. Donor details come from another sample of the same person, matched by shared clones. The sequencing here drew on PBMCs from blood, taken roughly 5 days after vaccination. The CDR3 here reads CASGTAYEQYF. The nucleotides read TGTGCCAGCGGGACAGCCTACGAGCAGTACTTC.